A selection of T cell receptor beta chains follows, all from one sample in a study of graft-versus-host responses after intestinal transplantation. Using immunoSEQ multiplex PCR, the repertoire was profiled, and TCRdb retains in-frame clones only, with some absent. This sample has under 130,000 clones, with approximately 93% found just once. For these receptors, no antigen is known. Sequences were derived from unstimulated CD8+ T cells sorted from spleen or lymph node cells, sampled before intestinal transplant. Receptors were obtained from a human donor who received an intestinal transplant. Both conserved end residues are part of each CDR3. D genes are given only for firm matches. Clone size, where shown, is once, few, many, or a class for clones that have expanded.

CDR3nt: TGCGCCAGCAGCCAAGTCTTACTTGGCGAGCAGTACTTC
CDR3aa: CASSQVLLGEQYF
abundance: .
j_gene: TRBJ2-7
d_gene: .
v_gene: TRBV4-1
len: 13

CDR3nt: TGTGCCAGCGGCCCCGAGAACACTGAAGCTTTCTTT
CDR3aa: CASGPENTEAFF
abundance: .
j_gene: TRBJ1-1
d_gene: .
v_gene: TRBV27
len: 12

CDR3nt: TGTGCCAGCAGCGGGGTTGATAGCGGTCTCGGGAAAGAGACCCAGTACTTC
CDR3aa: CASSGVDSGLGKETQYF
abundance: .
j_gene: TRBJ2-5
d_gene: .
v_gene: TRBV2
len: 17

CDR3nt: TGTGCCGCTTCCCCCATTTCTGGAAACACCATATATTTT
CDR3aa: CAASPISGNTIYF
abundance: .
j_gene: TRBJ1-3
d_gene: .
v_gene: TRBV19
len: 13

CDR3nt: TGTGCCAGCAGCTATAGCGGGGAGACCCAGTACTTC
CDR3aa: CASSYSGETQYF
abundance: .
j_gene: TRBJ2-5
d_gene: TRBD2
v_gene: TRBV13
len: 12

CDR3nt: TGTGCCACCAGCACGGTTAGGACTAGAAGCCTCGAGCAGTACTTC
CDR3aa: CATSTVRTRSLEQYF
abundance: .
j_gene: TRBJ2-7
d_gene: TRBD2
v_gene: TRBV15
len: 15

CDR3nt: TGCGCCAGCAGCGGAGCTCAAAAGCTAAACCAAGAGACCCAGTACTTC
CDR3aa: CASSGAQKLNQETQYF
abundance: .
j_gene: TRBJ2-5
d_gene: .
v_gene: TRBV5-1
len: 16

CDR3nt: TGTGCCAGCAGCCTAACCTTAGGGGGCGCGGGCTCCTACGAGCAGTACTTC
CDR3aa: CASSLTLGGAGSYEQYF
abundance: .
j_gene: TRBJ2-7
d_gene: TRBD1
v_gene: TRBV7-9
len: 17

CDR3nt: TGTGCCAGCACCCCGGCAGTCGACTATGGCTACACCTTC
CDR3aa: CASTPAVDYGYTF
abundance: .
j_gene: TRBJ1-2
d_gene: .
v_gene: TRBV5-4
len: 13

CDR3nt: TGTGCCAGCAGCCCCCCGCCGAGGGGAAGCAATCAGCCCCAGCATTTT
CDR3aa: CASSPPPRGSNQPQHF
abundance: .
j_gene: TRBJ1-5
d_gene: .
v_gene: TRBV5-6
len: 16

CDR3nt: TGTGCCAGCAAGGGAGGTTGGGGAAACACCATATATTTT
CDR3aa: CASKGGWGNTIYF
abundance: once
j_gene: TRBJ1-3
d_gene: .
v_gene: TRBV2
len: 13

CDR3nt: TGTGCCAGCAGACCCCCCGGGACAGGGGCTCGGCAGTTCTTC
CDR3aa: CASRPPGTGARQFF
abundance: .
j_gene: TRBJ2-1
d_gene: TRBD1
v_gene: TRBV7-8
len: 14

CDR3nt: TGTGCCAGCAGCTTCGGACAGTTGGGTGCAAATCAGCCCCAGCATTTT
CDR3aa: CASSFGQLGANQPQHF
abundance: .
j_gene: TRBJ1-5
d_gene: .
v_gene: TRBV5-6
len: 16

CDR3nt: TGTGCCAGCAGCTTAGCTCAAAAGCTGGGCACTGAAGCTTTCTTT
CDR3aa: CASSLAQKLGTEAFF
abundance: .
j_gene: TRBJ1-1
d_gene: .
v_gene: TRBV11-3
len: 15

CDR3nt: TGTGCCAGTAGCCTACAGGGGGGTAACACTGAAGCTTTCTTT
CDR3aa: CASSLQGGNTEAFF
abundance: .
j_gene: TRBJ1-1
d_gene: TRBD1
v_gene: TRBV19
len: 14